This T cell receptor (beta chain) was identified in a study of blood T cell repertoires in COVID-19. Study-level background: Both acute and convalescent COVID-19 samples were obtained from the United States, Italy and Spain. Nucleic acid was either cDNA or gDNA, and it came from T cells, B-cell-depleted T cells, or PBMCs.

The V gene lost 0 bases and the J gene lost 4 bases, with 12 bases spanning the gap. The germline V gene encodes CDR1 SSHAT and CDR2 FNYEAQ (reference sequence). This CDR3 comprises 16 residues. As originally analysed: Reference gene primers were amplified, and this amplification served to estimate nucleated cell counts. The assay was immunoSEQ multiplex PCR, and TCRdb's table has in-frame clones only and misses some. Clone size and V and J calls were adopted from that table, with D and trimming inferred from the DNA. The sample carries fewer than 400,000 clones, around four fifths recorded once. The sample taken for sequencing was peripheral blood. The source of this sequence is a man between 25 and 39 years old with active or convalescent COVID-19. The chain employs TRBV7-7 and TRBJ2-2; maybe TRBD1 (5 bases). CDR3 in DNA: TGTGCCAGCAGCTTAGCGCGGCAGGGTAGCACCGGGGAGCTGTTTTTT. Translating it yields CASSLARQGSTGELFF. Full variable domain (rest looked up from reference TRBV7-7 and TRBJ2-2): GAGVSQSPRYKVTKRGQDVTLRCDPISSHATLYWYQQALGQGPEFLTYFNYEAQPDKSGLPSDRFSAERPEGSISTLTIQRTEQRDSAMYRCASSLARQGSTGELFFGEGSRLTVL.